The text below deals with one T cell receptor beta chain. The antigen is unknown. The data stem from a study of cytomegalovirus exposure and HLA in healthy donors. Findings and caveats of the study: Common viral pathogens (according to a later analysis) appeared linked to several of the most significant clusters. A later analysis associated around 17,000 TCR beta sequences with HLA alleles at a 0.05 false discovery rate.

Germline-derived CDR1 and CDR2 are MDHEN and SYDVKM. V trimming: 7 bases; J trimming: 5 bases; junction bases outside the gene matches: 7. CDR3 length equals 13 residues. 13 Jbeta primers and 60 Vbeta primers were used for the PCR. In the source study's methods: Unique TCR beta chains totaled roughly 80 million in a later count, with approximately 11 million of them shared. TCRdb's copy holds only in-frame clones and misses some; the assay was immunoSEQ multiplex PCR. V and J calls and clone size are as listed in that table; D and trimming were resolved from the DNA. Of more than 75,000 clones in the sample, 74% were seen once.

Sequences were obtained from PBMCs. The genes are TRBV28 and TRBJ1-1; 7 positions agree with TRBD1. The receptor's source is a man aged 40-50 years in good health and CMV-seropositive. CDR3 bases: TGTGCCAGCATCGACAGGGTCGGGACTGAAGCTTTCTTT. It is translated as CASIDRVGTEAFF.